These 19 T cell receptor beta chains came from one sample sequenced in a study of shared clonotypes between healthy human individuals. Assay used: immunoSEQ multiplex PCR; TCRdb lists only in-frame clones, some missing. This table has 470,000 or so clones, approximately 84% appearing once. Input material: PBMCs. Source of these receptors: a woman aged 35 to 49 in good health. Some clones in this sample may be carry-over from other donors' samples.

In regard to this clone: This likely traces to a read error, being one base from a far larger clone. The J gene is TRBJ1-6, the V gene TRBV30; D call uncertain. Deletions cut 1 base from V and 9 bases from J, with 13 bases between. CDR3 size: 14 residues. The germline CDR1 and CDR2 sequences are GTSNPN and SVGIG (reference sequence). This CDR3 is CAWSGGIAASPLHF. DNA for the CDR3: TGTGCCTGGAGTGGGGGTATTGCCGCTTCACCCCTCCACTTT.

Concerning this clone: This sequence is one base from a far larger clone and is likely a read error. Written as DNA, the CDR3 is TGTGCCAGCAGCCTGGGGGACACGAGCTCCTACAATGAGCAGTTCTTC. This codes for CASSLGDTSSYNEQFF. The rearrangement uses TRBV5-4 and TRBJ2-1, with D possibly TRBD1 on 6 matching bases. The length of the CDR3 is 16 residues. Germline values: CDR1 SGHNT, CDR2 YYREEE (reference sequence). Deletions cut 4 bases from V and 0 bases from J, with 14 bases between.

As to this clone: A far larger clone is one base from this, pointing to a likely read error. The chain recombines TRBV4-2 with TRBJ1-1; 8 positions match TRBD1. Germline V lookup: CDR1 LGHNA, CDR2 YNFKEQ. The CDR3 covers 16 residues. As DNA, the CDR3 is TGTGCCAGCAGCCCGTGGACAGGGATTGCGGACACTGAAGCTTCCTTT. Its protein is CASSPWTGIADTEASF.

The chain uses TRBV5-1 and TRBJ2-2; unclear D gene. The CDR3 loop spans 15 amino acids. CDR1 SGHRS and CDR2 YFSETQ come from the germline V gene. V lost 0 bases to trimming and J lost 1 base, with 7 bases between them. The CDR3 nucleotides are TGCGCCAGCAGCTTGGCTTCACGGAACACCGGGGAGCTGTTTTTT. Translation gives CASSLASRNTGELFF.

This chain links TRBV11-3 with TRBJ2-5; 8 bases map to TRBD1. The CDR3 sequence is 15 residues long. The germline CDR1 and CDR2 sequences are SGHNT and YENEEA. After removal of 5 bases from V and 4 bases from J, the junction contained 9 bases not matched to a gene. CDR3 coding DNA: TGTGCCAGCAGCGTCGGACAGGGTGGCGGAGAGACCCAGTACTTC. Translating gives CASSVGQGGGETQYF.

Concerning this clone itself: The identical CDR3 is also encoded by other nucleotide sequences in the sample. The V and J genes are TRBV7-9 and TRBJ2-3; 7 bases align to TRBD1. This CDR3 has 15 residues. From germline, CDR1 is SEHNR and CDR2 FQNEAQ (reference sequence). Trimming removed 5 bases from V and 2 bases from J; junction bases left unmatched: 7. CDR3 in DNA: TGTGCCAGCAGCGCCACCGGGACAGCCACAGATACGCAGTATTTT. Protein: CASSATGTATDTQYF.

The CDR3 is CATSGAGRSYNEQFF. CDR3 sequence (DNA): TGTGCCACCAGCGGAGCGGGCCGCTCCTACAATGAGCAGTTCTTC. This chain joins TRBV15 and TRBJ2-1, with D tentatively TRBD2 (6 bases). Trimming cost V 5 bases and J 0 bases, with 11 bases left between them. The CDR3 length is 15 residues. The germline gives CDR1 LNHNV, CDR2 YYDKDF (reference sequence).

CDR3 loop: CASSLARVTQGREKLFF. The CDR3 DNA reads TGCGCCAGCAGCTTGGCTCGGGTGACACAGGGTCGTGAAAAACTGTTTTTT. The V call is TRBV5-1, the J call TRBJ1-4, with D possibly TRBD1 on 6 matching bases. Deletions cut 0 bases from V and 7 bases from J, with 19 bases between. The CDR3 loop spans 17 amino acids. CDR1 is SGHRS, CDR2 YFSETQ, per germline.

This clone was recorded only once. The V and J genes are TRBV9 and TRBJ2-5; D unclear. The CDR3 length is 15 residues. V lost 2 bases and J lost 0, with 11 bases in between. The germline V gene has CDR1 SGDLS and CDR2 YYNGEE. The CDR3 sequence: CASSVGSVYQETQYF. For the CDR3, the DNA is TGTGCCAGCAGCGTTGGTTCGGTCTACCAAGAGACCCAGTACTTC.

For this clone: With only one base between it and a far larger clone, this is likely a read error. In nucleotides, the CDR3 is TGCAGCGGGGGACAGCGGAACACTGAAGCTTTCTTT. Translated: CSGGQRNTEAFF. The gene calls are TRBV29-1 and TRBJ1-1; 7 positions match TRBD1. The CDR3 spans 12 residues. Trimming at V came to 7 bases and at J to 1 base, leaving 3 bases not matched to a gene. CDR1 and CDR2 from the germline V gene are SQVTM and ANQGSEA.

This chain links TRBV9 with TRBJ2-3; 11 bases match TRBD2. This CDR3 has 19 amino acids. Germline V gene sequence: CDR1 SGDLS, CDR2 YYNGEE. V shed 0 bases and J 3 bases; nucleotides not matched to a gene: 12. The CDR3 protein is CASSVGGRPGLAATDTQYF. The DNA of the CDR3 is TGTGCCAGCAGCGTAGGGGGCCGCCCGGGACTAGCGGCGACAGATACGCAGTATTTT.

Comments on this clone: With a far larger clone one base away, a read error is the likely cause. Other nucleotide sequences in the sample specify the same CDR3. The V call is TRBV28, the J call TRBJ2-7, with D perhaps TRBD2 (5 bases). Looked up from germline, CDR1 is MDHEN and CDR2 is SYDVKM. The ends were cut back, 4 bases at V and 4 bases at J, with 14 bases in the middle. The length of the CDR3 is 14 residues. The CDR3 nucleotides read TGTGCCAGCAGTTCGGGAACACTAATATACGAGCAGTACTTC. Translation: CASSSGTLIYEQYF.

The chain uses TRBV29-1 and TRBJ2-7; possible D gene TRBD2, 6 bases. This CDR3 is built from 13 residues. Germline V gene data show CDR1 as SQVTM and CDR2 as ANQGSEA. Trimming removed 0 bases from V and 5 bases from J, with 11 bases in between. The CDR3 sequence: CSVEETRDNEQYF. In DNA, the CDR3 is TGCAGCGTTGAAGAGACTAGAGACAACGAGCAGTACTTC.

The J gene is TRBJ2-1, the V gene TRBV25-1; D is possibly TRBD1 (5 bases). CDR3 size: 14 residues. Trimming removed 8 bases from V and 8 bases from J, with 19 bases in between. Germline V CDR1 and CDR2: MGHDK, SYGVNS. DNA for the CDR3: TGTGCCAGCCGTCAGGGTGGTTCTGTCGATGAGCAGTTCTTC. This sequence encodes CASRQGGSVDEQFF.

This clone was observed a handful of times. The V call is TRBV7-9, the J call TRBJ1-4, with D perhaps TRBD1 (5 bases). V lost 1 base to trimming and J lost 7 bases, with 13 bases between them. The CDR3 covers 15 residues. Germline values: CDR1 SEHNR, CDR2 FQNEAQ (reference sequence). The CDR3 protein is CASSLDGTKSEKLFF. CDR3 sequence (DNA): TGTGCCAGCAGCTTAGACGGGACGAAGAGTGAAAAACTGTTTTTT. Full variable domain (missing parts from reference TRBV7-9 and TRBJ1-4): DTGVSQNPRHKITKRGQNVTFRCDPISEHNRLYWYRQTLGQGPEFLTYFQNEAQLEKSRLLSDRFSAERPKGSFSTLEIQRTEQGDSAMYLCASSLDGTKSEKLFFGSGTQLSVL.

About this clone: A clone one base away is much larger, so this may be a read error. This rearrangement joins TRBV6-1 to TRBJ2-1; 11 bases fit TRBD2. In germline, CDR1 is MNHNS, CDR2 SASEGT. This CDR3 contains 15 residues. The trim removed 6 bases at V and 3 bases at J, leaving 4 bases unmatched. The CDR3 DNA follows: TGTGCCAGCAGCCTACTAGCGGGAGACTACAATGAGCAGTTCTTC. It translates to CASSLLAGDYNEQFF.

This chain connects TRBV30 to TRBJ2-7, with TRBD1 identical over 9 bases. The CDR3 has 14 residues. Germline V gene sequence: CDR1 GTSNPN, CDR2 SVGIG (reference sequence). V shed 0 bases, J shed 5 bases, and the junction held 5 bases outside the gene matches. This CDR3 reads CAWSVRGQGHEQYF. In nucleotides, the CDR3 is TGTGCCTGGAGTGTACGGGGACAGGGACACGAGCAGTACTTC.

The chain links TRBV30 to TRBJ2-1, with D unclear. V was cut by 1 base and J by 9 bases, with 13 bases left in between. The germline V gene has CDR1 GTSNPN and CDR2 SVGIG (reference sequence). CDR3 length equals 13 residues. The CDR3 reads CAWSGNTDGEQFF. The CDR3 DNA sequence: TGTGCCTGGAGTGGAAACACAGACGGTGAGCAGTTCTTC.

This clone was detected many times. The chain carries TRBV4-1 and TRBJ2-5, with D unresolved. The DNA end is a closer match to TRBJ2-7, so the J assignment may be wrong. Looked up from germline, CDR1 is MGHRA and CDR2 is YSYEKL. CDR3 length: 14 residues. The CDR3 coding sequence is TGCGCCAGCAGCCAAGGAATTTTCTCCTACGAGCAGTACTTC. Translating gives CASSQGIFSYEQYF.